This entry features one TCR beta chain sequence. The data were taken from a study of T cell responses to AZD1222 COVID-19 vaccine. V lost 0 bases and J 9 bases, leaving 6 bases between the germline ends. In germline, CDR1 is LGHNA, CDR2 YSLEER. The CDR3 is 12 amino acids. Generated by immunoSEQ multiplex PCR, the TCRdb table keeps only in-frame clones and is missing some. The sample lists more than 120,000 clones, 93% occurring once. The sample here was peripheral blood, taken on day 0 of AZD1222 vaccination. The V gene is TRBV4-3, the J gene TRBJ2-1; D not certain. The clonotype comes from an adult in good health. CDR3 coding DNA: TGCGCCAGCAGCCAAGAAGGTGGTGAGCAGTTCTTC. Protein: CASSQEGGEQFF.